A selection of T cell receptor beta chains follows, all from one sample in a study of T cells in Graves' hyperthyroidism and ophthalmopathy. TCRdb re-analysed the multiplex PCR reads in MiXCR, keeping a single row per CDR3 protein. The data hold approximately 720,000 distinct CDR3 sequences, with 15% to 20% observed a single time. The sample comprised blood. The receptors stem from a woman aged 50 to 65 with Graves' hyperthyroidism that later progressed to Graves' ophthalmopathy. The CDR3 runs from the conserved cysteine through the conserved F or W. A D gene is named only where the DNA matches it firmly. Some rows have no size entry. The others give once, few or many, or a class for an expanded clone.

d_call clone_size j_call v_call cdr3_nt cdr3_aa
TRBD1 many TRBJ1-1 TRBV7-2 TGTGCCAGCAGCCCCCCGACAGGGTTCGTGGACACTGAAGCTTTCTTT CASSPPTGFVDTEAFF
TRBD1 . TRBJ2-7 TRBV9 TGTGCCAGCAGCGCCGCCGGGACAGGGCCATACGAGCAGTACTTC CASSAAGTGPYEQYF
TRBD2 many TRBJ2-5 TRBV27 TGTGCCAGCACCTCCACAGCGGGGGCCCAAGGGACCCAGTACTTC CASTSTAGAQGTQYF
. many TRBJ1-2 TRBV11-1 TGTGCCAGCAGCTTATTTAGCCGCGACAGCTACACCTTC CASSLFSRDSYTF
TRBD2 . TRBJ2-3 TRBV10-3 TGTGCCATCAGTGCCGGTGGTAGCGGGGCAGATACGCAGTATTTT CAISAGGSGADTQYF
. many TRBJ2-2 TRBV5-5 TGTGCCAGCAGCTTGTCGCGTACGAACACCGGGGAGCTGTTTTTT CASSLSRTNTGELFF
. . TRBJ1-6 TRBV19 TGTGCCAGTAGTCTCTCGACGGCTTATAATTCACCCCTCCACTTT CASSLSTAYNSPLHF
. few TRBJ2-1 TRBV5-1 TGCGCCAGCAGAGGGGGTACCAACTCCTACAATGAGCAGTTCTTC CASRGGTNSYNEQFF
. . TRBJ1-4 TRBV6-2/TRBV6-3 TGTGCCAGCAGTTACTTGCAGAGAAATGAAAAACTGTTTTTT CASSYLQRNEKLFF
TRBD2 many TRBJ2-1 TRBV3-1 TGTGCCAGCAGCCAAGGAGCAGCGGGGGGTAGGGATGAGCAGTTCTTC CASSQGAAGGRDEQFF
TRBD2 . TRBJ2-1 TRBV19 TGTGCCAGTAGAGGGGTTAGCGGGGGGAATGGTGAGCAGTTCTTC CASRGVSGGNGEQFF
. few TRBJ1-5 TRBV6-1 TGTGCCAGCAGGGTGGACCGCTGGATGCCCCAGCATTTT CASRVDRWMPQHF
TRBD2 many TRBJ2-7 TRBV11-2 TGTGCCAGCAGCTTAGACCTAGCGGAAACCTACGAGCAGTACTTC CASSLDLAETYEQYF
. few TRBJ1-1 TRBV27 TGTGCCAGCAGTTTAGGAGGGAGAGGGGGTATCACTGAAGCTTTCTTT CASSLGGRGGITEAFF
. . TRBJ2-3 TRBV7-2 TGCGCCAGCAGCCCCCAATCGCGTCAGGGCGGTGATACGCAGTATTTT CASSPQSRQGGDTQYF
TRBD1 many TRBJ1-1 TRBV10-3 TGTGCCATCAGTGACTGGGGACAGAAAGCTTTCTTT CAISDWGQKAFF
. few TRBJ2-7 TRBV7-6 TGTGCCAGCAGCTTAGCGGCAGGGACGCCCTACGAGCAGTACTTC CASSLAAGTPYEQYF